This section outlines one TCR beta chain sequence together with its context. This CDR3 contains 16 residues. Germline assignment: CDR1 MGHRA and CDR2 YSYEKL. Trimming cost V 4 bases and J 4 bases; bases outside gene matches: 9. The sample comes from a study of control samples from healthy donors and cancer patients. Clones were sequenced by immunoSEQ multiplex PCR, and TCRdb holds only the in-frame ones, with some missing. This sample carries around 130,000 clones, about 88% of them seen once, and the ten largest clones take roughly 3.2%. The chain recombines TRBV4-1 with TRBJ2-7; the match to TRBD2 covers 11 bases. The clonotype comes from a man aged 45-65 years in good health. Sequencing was carried out using blood. CDR3 sequence reads: CASSRLSGGAGYEQYF. The CDR3 nucleotides read TGCGCCAGCAGCCGTCTTAGCGGGGGGGCCGGGTACGAGCAGTACTTC.